This T cell receptor (beta chain) was obtained from a study of blood T cell repertoires in COVID-19. On the study more broadly: Samples came from the United States, Italy and Spain, spanning acute and convalescent COVID-19.

Original handling: Counts of nucleated cells, estimated from reference gene primer amplification, were obtained. TCRdb's copy holds only in-frame clones and misses some; the assay was immunoSEQ multiplex PCR. V and J calls and clone size come straight from that table; D and trimming were deduced from the DNA. The sample shows 200,000 to 250,000 clones, 81% of them seen only once. Trimming took 4 bases from V and 6 from J; bases not matched to a gene: 9. This CDR3 spans 15 amino acids. Germline V CDR1 and CDR2: LNHNV, YYDKDF (reference sequence). Seattle's cohort entered during active infection and was followed longitudinally.

V is TRBV15 and J is TRBJ1-5, with 7 positions matching TRBD1. The clonotype originates from a woman aged 80 or over with COVID-19, enrolled during active disease. Sequences were obtained from peripheral blood. The chain's CDR3 is CATSKRGQGGQPQHF. The CDR3 DNA reads TGTGCCACCAGCAAAAGGGGGCAGGGGGGTCAGCCCCAGCATTTT.